This T cell receptor (beta chain) was observed in a study of metastatic and nonmetastatic thyroid tumors. Study-level background: Blood and tumor or nodule tissue repertoires from malignant and benign thyroid patients were compared.

Authors' processing steps: CDR3 differences across clinicopathological groups were used to build a distant-metastasis classifier for papillary thyroid cancer. TCRdb re-called the PCR reads through MiXCR. These V and J calls originate from TCRdb's pipeline instead of the authors' own analysis. The sample consists of around 13,000 clones, roughly 23% of them appearing once. Ahead of thyroid surgery, no patient had received treatment of any kind. CDR3 length: 13 amino acids. Germline values: CDR1 SQVTM, CDR2 ANQGSEA. Findings and limits, study-wide: When malignant thyroid tumors were compared with benign nodules, TCR beta diversity was reportedly significantly higher in the malignant tumors. This held in both blood and tumor samples.

Of note for this clone: Its antigen remains unidentified. A much bigger clone sits one base away, suggesting this may be a read error.

The receptor comes from a female donor with papillary thyroid cancer or a benign thyroid nodule (not recorded which). Some clones in this sample may be carry-over from other donors' samples. V usage is TRBV29-1 and J usage is TRBJ2-4; D is uncertain. Sequencing was carried out using blood. In DNA form, the CDR3 reads TGCAGCGTTGAATCTCTGGGTGAGAGCATTAAGTACTTC. Translated, it gives CSVESLGESIKYF.